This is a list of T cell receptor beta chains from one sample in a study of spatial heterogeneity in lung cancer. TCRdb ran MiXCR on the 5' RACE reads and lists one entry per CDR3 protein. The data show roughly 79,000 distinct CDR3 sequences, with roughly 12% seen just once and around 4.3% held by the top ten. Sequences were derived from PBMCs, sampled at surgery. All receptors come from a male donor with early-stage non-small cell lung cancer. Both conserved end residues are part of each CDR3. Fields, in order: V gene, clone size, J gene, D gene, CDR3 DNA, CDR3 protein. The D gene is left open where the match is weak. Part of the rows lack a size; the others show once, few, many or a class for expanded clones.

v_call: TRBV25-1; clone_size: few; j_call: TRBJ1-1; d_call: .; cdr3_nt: TGTGCCAGCAGTGAAGAGGGGGACACTGAAGCTTTCTTT; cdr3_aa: CASSEEGDTEAFF
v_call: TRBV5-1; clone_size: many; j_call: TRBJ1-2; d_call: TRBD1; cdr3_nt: TGCGCCAGCAGCTTGGGCAGGGGGCTTGTCTATGGCTACACCTTC; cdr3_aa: CASSLGRGLVYGYTF
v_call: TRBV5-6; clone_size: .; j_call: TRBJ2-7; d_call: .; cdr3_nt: TGTGCCAGCAGCTCGGAGGGCTTCTCCTACGAGCAGTACTTC; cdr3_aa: CASSSEGFSYEQYF
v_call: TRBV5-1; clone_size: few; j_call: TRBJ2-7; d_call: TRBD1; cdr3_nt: TGCGCCAGCAGCCTACGGATGACAGGGGTGGACGAGCAGTACTTC; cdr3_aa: CASSLRMTGVDEQYF
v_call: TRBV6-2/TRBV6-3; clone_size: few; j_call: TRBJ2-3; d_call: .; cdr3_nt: TGTGCCAGCAGTGGGGGGACTGGACTCACAGATACGCAGTATTTT; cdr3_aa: CASSGGTGLTDTQYF
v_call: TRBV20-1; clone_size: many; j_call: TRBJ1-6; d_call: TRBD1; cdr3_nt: TGCAGTGCCCGACCCACAGGGGGTAATTCACCCCTCCACTTT; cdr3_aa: CSARPTGGNSPLHF
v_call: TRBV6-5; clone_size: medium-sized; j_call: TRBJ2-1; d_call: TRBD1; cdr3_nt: TGTGCCAGCAGTTACGAGGGGACAGGTGGAATGGATGAGCAGTTCTTC; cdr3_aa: CASSYEGTGGMDEQFF
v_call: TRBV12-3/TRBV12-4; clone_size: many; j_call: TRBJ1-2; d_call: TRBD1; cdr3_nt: TGTGCCAGCAGTTTAGGGGGGACAGGGGCGAACTATGGCTACACCTTC; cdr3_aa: CASSLGGTGANYGYTF
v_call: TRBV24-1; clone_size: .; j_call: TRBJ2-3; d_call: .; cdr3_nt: TGTGCCACCAGTGATAACAGCAAAACAGATACGCAGTATTTT; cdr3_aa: CATSDNSKTDTQYF
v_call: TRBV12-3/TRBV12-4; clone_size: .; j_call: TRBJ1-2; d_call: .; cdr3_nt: TGTGCCAGCAGTTTTTCAGGCAACTATGGCTACACCTTC; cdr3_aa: CASSFSGNYGYTF
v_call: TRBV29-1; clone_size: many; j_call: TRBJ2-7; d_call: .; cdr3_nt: TGCAGCGTTGAAGATCGGAAAGGGAGCTCCTACGAGCAGTACTTC; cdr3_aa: CSVEDRKGSSYEQYF
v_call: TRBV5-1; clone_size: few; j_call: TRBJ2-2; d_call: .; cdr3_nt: TGCGCCAGCAGCTTAGAGGGGGTCAACACCGGGGAGCTGTTTTTT; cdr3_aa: CASSLEGVNTGELFF
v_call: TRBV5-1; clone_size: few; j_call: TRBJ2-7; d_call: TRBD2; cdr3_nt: TGCGCCAGCAGCCCCCTGATCGGGGGGAGCTCCTACGAGCAGTACTTC; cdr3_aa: CASSPLIGGSSYEQYF
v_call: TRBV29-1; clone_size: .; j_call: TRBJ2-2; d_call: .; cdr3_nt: TGCAGCGTTGAACCAGGGAACACCGGGGAGCTGTTTTTT; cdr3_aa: CSVEPGNTGELFF
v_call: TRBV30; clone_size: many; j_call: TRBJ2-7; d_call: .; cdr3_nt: TGTGCCTGGAGTGTAGGGTCGTACTACGAGCAGTACTTC; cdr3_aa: CAWSVGSYYEQYF
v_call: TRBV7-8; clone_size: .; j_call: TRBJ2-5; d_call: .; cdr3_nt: TGTGCCAGCAGCCGCCCCCCTGGACAGAGACAAGAGACCCAGTACTTC; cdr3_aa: CASSRPPGQRQETQYF
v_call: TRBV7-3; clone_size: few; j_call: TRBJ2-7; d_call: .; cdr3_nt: TGTGCCAGCAGCCTAGGGGGGGGGCCGCCCTACGAGCAGTACTTC; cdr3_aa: CASSLGGGPPYEQYF
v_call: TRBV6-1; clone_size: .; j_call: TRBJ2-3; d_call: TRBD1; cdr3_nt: TGTGCCAGCAGACTTGGACAGGGGAGGATGTTAGAAGATACGCAGTATTTT; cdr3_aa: CASRLGQGRMLEDTQYF
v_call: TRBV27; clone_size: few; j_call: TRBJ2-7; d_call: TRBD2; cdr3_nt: TGTGCCAGCAGTTTGGTAGCGGGAGTCTACGAGCAGTACTTC; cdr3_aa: CASSLVAGVYEQYF
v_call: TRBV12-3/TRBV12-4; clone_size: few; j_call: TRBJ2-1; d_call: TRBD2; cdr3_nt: TGTGCCAGCAGTTTAAAAACGGGGGGGGCCCCCTACAATGAGCAGTTCTTC; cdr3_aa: CASSLKTGGAPYNEQFF
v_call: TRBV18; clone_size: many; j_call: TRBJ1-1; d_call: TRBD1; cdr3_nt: TGTGCCAGCTCACCCCCGGACAGGGGCCAGAACACTGAAGCTTTCTTT; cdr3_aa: CASSPPDRGQNTEAFF
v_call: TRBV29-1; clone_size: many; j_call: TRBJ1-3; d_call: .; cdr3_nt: TGCAGCGTTGAGACACCAGGAAACACCATATATTTT; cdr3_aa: CSVETPGNTIYF
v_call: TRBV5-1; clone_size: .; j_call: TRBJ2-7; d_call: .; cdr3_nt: TGCGCCAGCAGCTTGGATTATGGCGGGGACTCCTACGAGCAGTACTTC; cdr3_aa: CASSLDYGGDSYEQYF
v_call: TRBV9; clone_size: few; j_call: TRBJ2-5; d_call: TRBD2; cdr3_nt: TGTGCCAGCAGCGTAGGGAATAGCGGGGCCCAAGAGACCCAGTACTTC; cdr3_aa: CASSVGNSGAQETQYF
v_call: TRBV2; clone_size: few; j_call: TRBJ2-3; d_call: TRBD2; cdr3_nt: TGTGCCAGCAGTGGCGGAGCGGGGGGGCCCGGTGATACGCAGTATTTT; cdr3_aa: CASSGGAGGPGDTQYF
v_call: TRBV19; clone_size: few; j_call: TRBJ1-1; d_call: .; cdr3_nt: TGTGCCAGTAGTACCCAGACCGGTAGGAACACTGAAGCTTTCTTT; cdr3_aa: CASSTQTGRNTEAFF
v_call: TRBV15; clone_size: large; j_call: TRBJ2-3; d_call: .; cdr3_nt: TGTGCCACCAGCAGAGGGGCTAGCGACCGCACAGATACGCAGTATTTT; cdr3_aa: CATSRGASDRTDTQYF
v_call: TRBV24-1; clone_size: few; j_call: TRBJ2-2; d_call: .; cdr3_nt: TGTGCCACCAGTGATTTGGGGGGGACCAACACCGGGGAGCTGTTTTTT; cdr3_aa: CATSDLGGTNTGELFF
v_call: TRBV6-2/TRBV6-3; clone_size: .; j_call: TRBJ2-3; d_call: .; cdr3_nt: TGTGCCAGCAGTATACCCTCGCCAGGGGCGTGGGATACGCAGTATTTT; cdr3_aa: CASSIPSPGAWDTQYF
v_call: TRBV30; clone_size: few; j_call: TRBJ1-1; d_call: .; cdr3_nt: TGTGCCTGGAGAAAGAACACTGAAGCTTTCTTT; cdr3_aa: CAWRKNTEAFF
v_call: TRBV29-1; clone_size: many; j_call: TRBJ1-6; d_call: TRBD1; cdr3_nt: TGCAGCGCCGGGACAGTTAATTCACCCCTCCACTTT; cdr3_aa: CSAGTVNSPLHF
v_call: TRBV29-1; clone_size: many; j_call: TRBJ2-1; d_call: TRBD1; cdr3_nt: TGCAGCGTTGAAGCTGGACAGGGGGCGAATGAGCAGTTCTTC; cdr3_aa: CSVEAGQGANEQFF
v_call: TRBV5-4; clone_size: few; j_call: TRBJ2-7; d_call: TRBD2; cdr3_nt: TGTGCCAGCAGCTCTAGCGGAGGAAACCACTACGAGCAGTACTTC; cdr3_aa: CASSSSGGNHYEQYF
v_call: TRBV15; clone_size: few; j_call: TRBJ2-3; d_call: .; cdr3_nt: TGTGCCACCAGCAGAGGACAGAGCACAGATACGCAGTATTTT; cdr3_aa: CATSRGQSTDTQYF
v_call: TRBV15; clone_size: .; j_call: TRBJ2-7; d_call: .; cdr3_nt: TGTGCCACCAGCAGAGAGCAGGACTTCTACGAGCAGTACTTC; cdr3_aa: CATSREQDFYEQYF
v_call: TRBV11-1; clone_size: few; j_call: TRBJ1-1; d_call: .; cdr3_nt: TGTGCCAGCAGCTTAGTAGGGAAAGGCCCTGAAGCTTTCTTT; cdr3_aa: CASSLVGKGPEAFF
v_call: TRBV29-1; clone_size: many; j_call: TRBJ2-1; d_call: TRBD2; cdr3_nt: TGCAGCTATTCGAGGCTAGCGGGGGGAAATGAGCAGTTCTTC; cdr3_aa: CSYSRLAGGNEQFF
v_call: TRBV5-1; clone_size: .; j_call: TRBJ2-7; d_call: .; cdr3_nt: TGCGCCAGCAGCCCTGGTAACGAGCAGTACTTC; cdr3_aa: CASSPGNEQYF
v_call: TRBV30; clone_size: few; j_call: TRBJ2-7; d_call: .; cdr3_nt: TGTGCCTGGAGCTTGGGAGCGGTTTCCTACGAGCAGTACTTC; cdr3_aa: CAWSLGAVSYEQYF
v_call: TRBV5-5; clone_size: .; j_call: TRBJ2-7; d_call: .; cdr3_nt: TGTGCCAGCAGCCCCACTGGGACCGCCAGCCACTACGAGCAGTACTTC; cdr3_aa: CASSPTGTASHYEQYF
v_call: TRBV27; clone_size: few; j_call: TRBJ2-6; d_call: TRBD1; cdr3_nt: TGTGCCAGCAGTTCCCTGGGACAGGGGGAGGCCAACGTCCTGACTTTC; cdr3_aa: CASSSLGQGEANVLTF
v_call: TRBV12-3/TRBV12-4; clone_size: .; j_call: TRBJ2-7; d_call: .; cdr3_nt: TGTGCCAGCAGTTTCGCCTCAGCAGACGAGCAGTACTTC; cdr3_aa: CASSFASADEQYF
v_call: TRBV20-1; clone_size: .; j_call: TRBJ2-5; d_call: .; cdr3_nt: TGCAGTGCGACAGAACAAGAGACCCAGTACTTC; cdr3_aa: CSATEQETQYF
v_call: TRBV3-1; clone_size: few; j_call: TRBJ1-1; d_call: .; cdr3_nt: TGTGCCAGCAGCCAAGATACCACCCTATGGGGAGAAGCTTTCTTT; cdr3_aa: CASSQDTTLWGEAFF
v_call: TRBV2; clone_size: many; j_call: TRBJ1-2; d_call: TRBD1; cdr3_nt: TGTGCCAGCAGACCCGGACAGGCCGTGTATGGCTACACCTTC; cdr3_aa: CASRPGQAVYGYTF
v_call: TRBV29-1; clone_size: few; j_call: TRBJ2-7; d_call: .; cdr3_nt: TGCAGCGTTGGTTTAGGGGACGAGCAGTACTTC; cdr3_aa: CSVGLGDEQYF
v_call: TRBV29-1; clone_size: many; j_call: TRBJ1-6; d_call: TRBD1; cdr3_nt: TGCAGCGTTTCCGCCGGGACAGATAATTCACCCCTCCACTTT; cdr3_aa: CSVSAGTDNSPLHF
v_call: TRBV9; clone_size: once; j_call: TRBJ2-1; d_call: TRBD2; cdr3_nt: TGTGCCAGCAGCGGGTCGACTAGCGGGGGCTCGAACAATGAGCAGTTCTTC; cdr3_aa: CASSGSTSGGSNNEQFF